This TCR beta chain was recorded in a study of T cells in Graves' hyperthyroidism and ophthalmopathy. Study results and limitations: Separation of ophthalmopathy from stable hyperthyroidism was achieved by a 13 V-J model. Blood also held most thyroid clonotypes expanded beyond 0.001.

PBMCs were derived from approximately 10 ml fresh peripheral blood. Amplification of TCR beta CDR3 regions used RNA as the template. TCR CDR3 underwent first-round RT-PCR with the HTBI primer set. Each CDR3 protein gets one entry after TCRdb re-called the multiplex PCR reads with MiXCR. The repertoire includes 700,000 to 950,000 distinct CDR3 sequences, 35% of them detected once, and less than 40% sits in the top ten. With respect to this clonotype: What it binds is unknown.

V lost 3 bases and J 4 bases, leaving 11 bases between the germline ends. Germline CDR1 and CDR2: KGHDR and SFDVKD. This CDR3 region has 14 residues. The sequence came from a woman in her thirties or forties with Graves' hyperthyroidism. Sequencing was carried out using blood. This chain links TRBV24-1 with TRBJ2-5; D not certain. This CDR3 reads CATSDPSVGETQYF. The DNA of the CDR3 is TGTGCCACCAGTGATCCATCGGTGGGAGAGACCCAGTACTTC.